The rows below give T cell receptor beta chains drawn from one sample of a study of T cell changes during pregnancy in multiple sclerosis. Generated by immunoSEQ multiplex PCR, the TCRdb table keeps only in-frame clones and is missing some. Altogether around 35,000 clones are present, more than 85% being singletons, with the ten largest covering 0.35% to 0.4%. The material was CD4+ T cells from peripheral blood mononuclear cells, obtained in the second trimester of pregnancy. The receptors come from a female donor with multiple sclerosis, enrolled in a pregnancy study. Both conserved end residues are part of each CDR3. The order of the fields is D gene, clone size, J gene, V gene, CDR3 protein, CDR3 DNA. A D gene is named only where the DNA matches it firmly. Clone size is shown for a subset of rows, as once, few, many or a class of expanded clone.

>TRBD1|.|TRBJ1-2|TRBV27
CASSPTQGPRGYTF
TGTGCCAGCAGTCCGACACAGGGGCCGAGAGGCTACACCTTC
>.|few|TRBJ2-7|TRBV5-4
CASSLRGSSSYEQYF
TGTGCCAGCAGCTTGAGGGGCTCCAGCTCCTACGAGCAGTACTTC
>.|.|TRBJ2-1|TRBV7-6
CASSLVGGNLGEQFF
TGTGCCAGCAGCTTAGTAGGCGGGAATCTAGGTGAGCAGTTCTTC
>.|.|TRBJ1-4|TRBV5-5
CASSLVTVNEKLFF
TGTGCCAGCAGCTTGGTTACAGTTAATGAAAAACTGTTTTTT
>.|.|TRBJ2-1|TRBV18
CASSPVAVGNEQFF
TGTGCCAGCTCACCAGTGGCGGTGGGCAATGAGCAGTTCTTC
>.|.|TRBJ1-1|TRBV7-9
CASSFSGTEAFF
TGTGCCAGCAGCTTCAGCGGGACTGAAGCTTTCTTT
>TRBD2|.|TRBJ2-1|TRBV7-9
CASSFQGTTYNEQFF
TGTGCCAGCAGCTTTCAAGGGACTACCTACAATGAGCAGTTCTTC
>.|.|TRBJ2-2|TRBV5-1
CASSFSATGNTGELFF
TGCGCCAGCAGCTTTTCCGCTACAGGGAACACCGGGGAGCTGTTTTTT
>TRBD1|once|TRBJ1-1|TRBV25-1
CASRDRGLTEAFF
TGTGCCAGCAGGGACAGGGGGCTTACTGAAGCTTTCTTT
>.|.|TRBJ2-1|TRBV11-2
CASSIRPLYSATYNEQFF
TGTGCCAGCAGCATTCGCCCTCTATATAGCGCAACCTACAATGAGCAGTTCTTC
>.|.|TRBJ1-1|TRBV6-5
CASSGPGHKNTEAFF
TGTGCCAGCAGTGGTCCGGGACATAAGAACACTGAAGCTTTCTTT
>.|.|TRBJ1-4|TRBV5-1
CASSRGGINQRNEKLFF
TGCGCCAGTTCGCGGGGGGGTATCAATCAACGTAATGAAAAACTGTTTTTT
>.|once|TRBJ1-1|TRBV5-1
CASSRDGQGHNTEAFF
TGCGCCAGCAGTCGAGACGGCCAGGGCCATAACACTGAAGCTTTCTTT
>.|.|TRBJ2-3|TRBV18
CASSPRSRGTDTQYF
TGTGCCAGCTCACCACGGTCCAGGGGAACAGATACGCAGTATTTT
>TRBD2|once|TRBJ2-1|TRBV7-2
CASSLVAGEYNEQFF
TGTGCCAGCAGCTTAGTGGCGGGGGAATACAATGAGCAGTTCTTC
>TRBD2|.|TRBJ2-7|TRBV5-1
CASSLGAGTSGYEQYF
TGCGCCAGCAGCTTGGGTGCCGGGACTAGCGGCTACGAGCAGTACTTC
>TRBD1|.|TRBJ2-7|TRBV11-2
CASSLDGTGVSYEQYF
TGTGCCAGCAGCTTAGATGGGACAGGGGTGTCCTACGAGCAGTACTTC
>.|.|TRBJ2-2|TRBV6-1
CASSGGDSTNTGELFF
TGTGCCAGCAGTGGCGGGGACAGCACGAACACCGGGGAGCTGTTTTTT
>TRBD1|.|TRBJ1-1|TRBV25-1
CASSEEDRGTEAFF
TGTGCCAGCAGTGAAGAGGACAGGGGCACTGAAGCTTTCTTT
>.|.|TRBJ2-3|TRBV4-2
CASSQDSTNTDTQYF
TGTGCCAGCAGCCAAGATAGCACCAACACAGATACGCAGTATTTT
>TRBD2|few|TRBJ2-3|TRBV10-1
CASSGNLAGTGRSAKTSRDTQYF
TGCGCCAGCAGTGGGAACCTAGCGGGAACTGGGCGTTCGGCAAAGACGTCGCGGGATACGCAGTATTTT
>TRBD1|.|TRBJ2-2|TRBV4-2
CASSPPQGVGGTGELFF
TGTGCCAGCAGCCCCCCCCAGGGGGTTGGGGGCACCGGGGAGCTGTTTTTT
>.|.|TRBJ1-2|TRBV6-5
CASSYYRDSNYGYTF
TGTGCCAGCAGTTATTACAGGGATTCTAACTATGGCTACACCTTC
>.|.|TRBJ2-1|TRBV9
CASSARDWKYNEQFF
TGTGCCAGCAGCGCACGGGACTGGAAGTACAATGAGCAGTTCTTC
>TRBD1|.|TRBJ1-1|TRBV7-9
CASSRGQLNTEAFF
TGTGCCAGCAGCCGGGGACAGCTGAACACTGAAGCTTTCTTT
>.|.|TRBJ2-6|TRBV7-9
CASSLGQLYSGANVLTF
TGTGCCAGCAGCTTGGGACAACTTTACTCTGGGGCCAACGTCCTGACTTTC
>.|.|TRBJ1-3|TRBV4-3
CASSQVLLSSGNTIYF
TGCGCCAGCAGCCAAGTCCTCCTGAGCTCTGGAAACACCATATATTTT
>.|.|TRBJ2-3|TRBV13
CASSFSDKRTDTQYF
TGTGCCAGCAGCTTCTCCGACAAACGCACAGATACGCAGTATTTT
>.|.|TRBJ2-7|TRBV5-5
CASSLSTGEQYF
TGTGCCAGCAGCTTGAGCACAGGCGAGCAGTACTTC
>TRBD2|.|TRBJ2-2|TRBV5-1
CASSLTWTSSGELFF
TGCGCCAGCAGCTTGACGTGGACTAGCTCCGGGGAGCTGTTTTTT
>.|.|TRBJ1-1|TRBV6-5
CVSSLRGNTEAFF
TGTGTCAGCAGTTTAAGGGGGAACACTGAAGCTTTCTTT
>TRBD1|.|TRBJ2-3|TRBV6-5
CASSAPTGGGDTQYF
TGTGCCAGCAGTGCCCCAACAGGGGGCGGGGATACGCAGTATTTT
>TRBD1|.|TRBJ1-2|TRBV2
CASSDDLLRTGPFYGYTF
TGTGCCAGCAGTGATGATCTCTTGCGGACAGGCCCGTTCTATGGCTACACCTTC
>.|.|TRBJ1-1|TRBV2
CASSQLGPGNTEAFF
TGTGCCAGCAGCCAACTAGGTCCGGGAAACACTGAAGCTTTCTTT
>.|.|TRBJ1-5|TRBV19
CASTGPGGQPQHF
TGTGCCAGTACTGGCCCGGGTGGGCAGCCCCAGCATTTT
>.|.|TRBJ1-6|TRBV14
CASSQQGNRSPLHF
TGTGCCAGCAGCCAACAGGGGAATAGGTCACCCCTCCACTTT
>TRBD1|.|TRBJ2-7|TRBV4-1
CASSQETGGYEQYF
TGCGCCAGCAGCCAAGAGACAGGGGGCTACGAGCAGTACTTC
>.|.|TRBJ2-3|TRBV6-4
CASSDSHRSGTDTQYF
TGTGCCAGCAGTGACTCCCACAGGTCAGGCACAGATACGCAGTATTTT
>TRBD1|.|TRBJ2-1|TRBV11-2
CASSFPGQFFNEQFF
TGTGCCAGCAGCTTTCCGGGACAGTTCTTCAATGAGCAGTTCTTC
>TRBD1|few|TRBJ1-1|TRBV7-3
CASSEQGMNTEAFF
TGTGCCAGCAGCGAACAGGGGATGAACACTGAAGCTTTCTTT
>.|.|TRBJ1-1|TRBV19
CASAPRGIGTEAFF
TGTGCCAGCGCTCCCAGGGGTATCGGTACTGAAGCTTTCTTT
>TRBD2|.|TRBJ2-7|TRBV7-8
CASSPAPFSGTYEQYF
TGTGCCAGCAGCCCAGCCCCCTTTAGCGGGACCTACGAGCAGTACTTC
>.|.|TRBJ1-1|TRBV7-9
CASSRGGGAGRNTEAFF
TGTGCCAGCAGCCGCGGGGGAGGGGCTGGGCGGAACACTGAAGCTTTCTTT
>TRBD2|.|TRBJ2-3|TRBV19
CASSIRGGLGTDTQYF
TGTGCCAGTAGTATACGGGGGGGCTTAGGCACAGATACGCAGTATTTT
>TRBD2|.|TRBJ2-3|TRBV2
CASRGLAEESGTDTQYF
TGTGCCAGCAGGGGACTAGCGGAGGAGAGTGGCACAGATACGCAGTATTTT
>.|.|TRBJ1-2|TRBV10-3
CAISQQESYGYTF
TGTGCCATCAGCCAACAGGAGAGCTATGGCTACACCTTC
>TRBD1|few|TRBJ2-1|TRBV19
CASTPTGSSYNEQFF
TGTGCCAGTACCCCGACAGGGAGCTCCTACAATGAGCAGTTCTTC
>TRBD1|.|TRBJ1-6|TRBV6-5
CASSYLDRGESPLHF
TGTGCCAGCAGTTATTTGGACAGGGGCGAATCACCCCTCCACTTT
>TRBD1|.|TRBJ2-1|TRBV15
CATSRVGGDHNEQFF
TGTGCCACCAGCAGAGTAGGGGGCGACCACAATGAGCAGTTCTTC
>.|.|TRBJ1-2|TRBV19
CASSIRLGYGYTF
TGTGCCAGTAGTATAAGACTGGGCTATGGCTACACCTTC
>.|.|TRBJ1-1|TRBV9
CASSVAGRGEAFF
TGTGCCAGCAGCGTAGCGGGGAGGGGGGAAGCTTTCTTT
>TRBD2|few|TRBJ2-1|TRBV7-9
CASSLWAGGWSHNEQFF
TGTGCCAGCAGCTTATGGGCGGGAGGCTGGTCTCACAATGAGCAGTTCTTC
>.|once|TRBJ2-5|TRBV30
CAWSRSGETQYF
TGTGCCTGGAGTAGGTCCGGGGAGACCCAGTACTTC
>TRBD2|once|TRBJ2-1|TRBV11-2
CASSLLAGFTDEQFF
TGTGCCAGCAGCTTGCTAGCGGGATTTACCGATGAGCAGTTCTTC
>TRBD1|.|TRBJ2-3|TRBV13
CASSSYRGSTDTQYF
TGTGCCAGCAGCTCATACAGGGGTAGCACAGATACGCAGTATTTT